The next 9 T cell receptor beta chains were all read from a single sample in a study of blood T cell repertoires in COVID-19. Produced via immunoSEQ multiplex PCR; TCRdb's table is partial and in-frame only. The sample holds tens of thousands of clones; 81% are singletons and the top ten take nearly 25%. The sample was peripheral blood. The receptors stem from a man older than 75 with active or convalescent COVID-19.

The gene calls are TRBV7-6 and TRBJ2-1, with 10 nucleotides matching TRBD2. Per the germline V gene, CDR1 is SGHVS and CDR2 is FNYEAQ. The trim removed 5 bases at V and 0 bases at J, leaving 7 bases unmatched. The CDR3 is 17 amino acids. The CDR3 DNA follows: TGTGCCAGCAGCAACATAGCGGGGGGCGTCTCCTACAATGAGCAGTTCTTC. Amino acid sequence: CASSNIAGGVSYNEQFF.

The gene calls are TRBV7-2 and TRBJ2-5; 9 positions match TRBD1. V was clipped by 2 bases and J by 1 base; unmatched bases: 8. CDR3 length: 17 residues. The germline CDR1 and CDR2 sequences are SGHTA and FQGNSA. CDR3 sequence: CASSLLYRGRSQETQYF. The CDR3 nucleotides are TGTGCCAGCAGCTTACTTTACAGGGGGCGATCCCAAGAGACCCAGTACTTC.

The genes are TRBV4-3 and TRBJ1-2; 10 positions match TRBD1. Germline CDR1 and CDR2: LGHNA and YSLEER. This CDR3 has 15 residues. Germline trimming cut 0 bases from V and 7 bases from J; bases unmatched to any gene: 5. The CDR3 loop reads CASSQEDRGVGGYTF. The CDR3 DNA sequence: TGCGCCAGCAGCCAAGAGGACAGGGGGGTTGGTGGCTACACCTTC.

The chain has TRBV5-6 and TRBJ2-3, with TRBD1 matching 7 bases. V lost 4 bases to trimming and J lost 3 bases; unmatched junction nucleotides: 5. Germline CDR1 and CDR2: SGHDT and YYEEEE. The CDR3 covers 14 residues. The chain's CDR3 is CASSQGQRTDTQYF. CDR3 sequence (DNA): TGTGCCAGCAGCCAGGGACAGAGGACAGATACGCAGTATTTT.

V and J are TRBV5-3 and TRBJ2-3, with 7 bases lining up with TRBD1. TRBV5-3 is labeled an ORF, and its function is uncertain. The CDR3 is made up of 15 amino acids. J lost 1 base, V lost 3 bases, and 5 bases had no gene match. Here the CDR3 DNA reads TGTGCCAGAAGCTCCGGGACAGACCGCACAGATACGCAGTATTTT. Amino acids: CARSSGTDRTDTQYF.

The rearrangement links TRBV6-5 to TRBJ2-3, with TRBD1 as a possible D gene (5 bases). V dropped 6 bases and J dropped 3 bases, with 7 bases sitting between them. The germline CDR1 and CDR2 sequences are MNHEY and SVGAGI. CDR3 size: 12 residues. The CDR3 here is CASRSGTDTQYF. The CDR3 DNA reads as TGTGCCAGCAGATCAGGGACAGATACGCAGTATTTT.

CDR3 bases: TGTGCCAGCAGTACACTAGCGGGCTCCTACAATGAGCAGTTCTTC. Translated, it gives CASSTLAGSYNEQFF. The chain uses TRBV27 and TRBJ2-1; TRBD2 matches 9 bases. This CDR3 is 15 amino acids long. V lost 5 bases to trimming and J lost 0 bases; unmatched junction nucleotides: 2. Germline lookup yields CDR1 MNHEY and CDR2 SMNVEV (reference sequence).

This chain uses TRBV10-2 with TRBJ1-6; 7 nucleotides match TRBD1. The CDR3 extends over 17 amino acids. Losses at the gene ends were 2 bases for V and 6 bases for J; bases not matched to a gene: 10. Germline assignment: CDR1 WSHSY and CDR2 SAAADI. CDR3 loop: CASSETSRGYSNSPLHF. CDR3 bases: TGCGCCAGCAGTGAGACCTCCAGGGGGTACAGTAATTCACCCCTCCACTTT.

This clone was detected a few times. The chain recombines TRBV29-1 with TRBJ1-3; D is uncertain. V gave up 4 bases and J gave up 4 bases, with 8 bases separating them. Germline values: CDR1 SQVTM, CDR2 ANQGSEA. The CDR3 consists of 12 residues. CDR3 DNA sequence: TGCAGCGTTGCTTTCGGGGGAAACACCATATATTTT. Translated, it gives CSVAFGGNTIYF.